One sample yielded the 20 T cell receptor beta chains listed below, sequenced in a study of response to subunit inactivated influenza vaccine. A single record per CDR3 protein comes from TCRdb applying MiXCR to the RT-PCR reads. The data contain over 750,000 distinct CDR3 sequences, 21% of them seen just once; the ten biggest clones take up roughly a tenth. The sequenced sample was PBMCs from blood, obtained more than 4 days after vaccination. These receptors were collected from a man aged 50-60 years who received an inactivated influenza vaccine.

The chain couples TRBV19 to TRBJ2-3; no reliable D call. Trimming shortened V by 5 bases and J by 1 base, and 7 bases separated the two germline ends. The CDR3 runs 13 residues. CDR1 is LNHDA, CDR2 SQIVND, per germline (reference sequence). This CDR3 is CASSHRGTDTQYF. The CDR3 coding sequence is TGTGCCAGTAGTCATCGGGGCACAGATACGCAGTATTTT.

This clonotype was observed a few times. CDR3 sequence: CASSLGDGITGELFF. The CDR3, as DNA: TGTGCCAGCAGTTTGGGGGATGGTATTACCGGGGAGCTGTTTTTT. The chain has TRBV12-3 or TRBV12-4 and TRBJ2-2; the D gene could be TRBD1 or TRBD2 (5 bases each). V lost 3 bases and J 5 bases, leaving 13 bases between the germline ends. CDR3 length equals 15 residues.

The chain employs TRBV4-3 and TRBJ2-7; D tentatively reads TRBD1 or TRBD2 (7 bases each). V was shortened by 4 bases and J by 6 bases, with 13 bases between the two germline ends. Germline assignment: CDR1 LGHNA and CDR2 YSLEER. The CDR3 loop spans 13 amino acids. The CDR3 reads CASSPDREGEQYF. The CDR3 nucleotides are TGCGCCAGCAGCCCCGACAGGGAGGGCGAGCAGTACTTC.

The V and J genes are TRBV18 and TRBJ2-5; 8 nucleotides line up with TRBD2. V gave up 2 bases and J gave up 2 bases; unmatched junction bases: 10. Germline-derived CDR1 and CDR2 are KGHSH and LQKENI. The CDR3 extends over 17 amino acids. The CDR3 DNA is TGTGCCAGCTCACCATCCGGTTTGCTAGCGGGTCAAGAGACCCAGTACTTC. Translation gives CASSPSGLLAGQETQYF. Complete variable domain (other parts from reference TRBV18 and TRBJ2-5): NAGVMQNPRHLVRRRGQEARLRCSPMKGHSHVYWYRQLPEEGLKFMVYLQKENIIDESGMPKERFSAEFPKEGPSILRIQQVVRGDSAAYFCASSPSGLLAGQETQYFGPGTRLLVL.

The sample holds a few counts of this clonotype. The chain is built from TRBV9 and TRBJ2-5; 9 bases are shared with TRBD2. V lost 2 bases to trimming and J lost 4 bases; unmatched junction nucleotides: 12. This CDR3 has 17 residues. Germline V gives CDR1 SGDLS, CDR2 YYNGEE. The CDR3: CASSVSSGRWMGETQYF. Written as DNA, the CDR3 is TGTGCCAGCAGCGTGAGTAGCGGGAGATGGATGGGAGAGACCCAGTACTTC.

The chain is built from TRBV20-1 and TRBJ1-3, with D uncertain. V was clipped by 3 bases and J by 2 bases, with 8 bases between them. Germline loops: CDR1 DFQATT, CDR2 SNEGSKA (reference sequence). There are 13 residues in the CDR3. CDR3 DNA: TGCAGTGCTAGTAAGGTCCCTGGAAACACCATATATTTT. This sequence encodes CSASKVPGNTIYF.

The J gene is TRBJ2-7, the V gene TRBV5-5; D is ambiguous. Trimming pared 2 bases from V and 6 bases from J, leaving 9 bases between. Germline V gene lookup returns CDR1 SGHKS and CDR2 YYEKEE (reference sequence). This CDR3 region has 12 residues. CDR3 sequence reads: CASSFSNSEQYF. The DNA for the CDR3 is TGTGCCAGCAGCTTTTCGAACTCCGAGCAGTACTTC.

This clonotype showed up just a few times. The V gene is TRBV9, the J gene TRBJ2-1, with a tentative D call TRBD1 (6 bases). V lost 0 bases, J lost 9 bases, and 13 bases lay in between. The CDR3 is made up of 14 amino acids. Germline values: CDR1 SGDLS, CDR2 YYNGEE. CDR3 region: CASSVEGQGIEQFF. CDR3 in DNA: TGTGCCAGCAGCGTAGAGGGGCAGGGGATTGAGCAGTTCTTC.

A few counts support this clonotype. The V gene is TRBV29-1, the J gene TRBJ2-7; tentative D call: TRBD2 (5 bases). Germline loops: CDR1 SQVTM, CDR2 ANQGSEA. This CDR3 contains 16 residues. V dropped 0 bases and J dropped 1 base, with 16 bases sitting between them. The CDR3 DNA reads as TGCAGCGTTGAAGATCGGGGTCGGGGTAGTTCCTACGAGCAGTACTTC. Translated: CSVEDRGRGSSYEQYF.

The chain joins TRBV4-3 to TRBJ2-2; no clear D gene. CDR3 length equals 17 residues. V gave up 0 bases and J gave up 4 bases, with 15 bases separating them. Per the germline V gene, CDR1 is LGHNA and CDR2 is YSLEER. CDR3 in DNA: TGCGCCAGCAGCCAAGACACAAAGAGGCGTCGCACCGGGGAGCTGTTTTTT. Translated: CASSQDTKRRRTGELFF.

This clonotype was picked up a small number of times. The gene calls are TRBV5-1 and TRBJ2-2; no clear D. This CDR3 region has 14 residues. V lost 0 bases and J lost 4, with 7 bases in between. Germline loops: CDR1 SGHRS, CDR2 YFSETQ. CDR3 DNA: TGCGCCAGCAGCTTGGCGCCCGCCACCGGGGAGCTGTTTTTT. Translation gives CASSLAPATGELFF.

This clonotype was found a few times. The J gene is TRBJ2-5, the V gene TRBV5-5; possible D gene TRBD2, 6 bases. CDR1 and CDR2 from the germline V gene are SGHKS and YYEKEE (reference sequence). This CDR3 spans 15 amino acids. Trimming removed 3 bases from V and 0 bases from J, with 12 bases in between. CDR3 bases: TGTGCCAGCAGCTCCCCGTCGGGGGACCAAGAGACCCAGTACTTC. Translated, it gives CASSSPSGDQETQYF.

The rearrangement joins TRBV27 to TRBJ2-7; 9 bases match TRBD1. In germline, CDR1 is MNHEY, CDR2 SMNVEV (reference sequence). J gave up 0 bases and V 4 bases, and 4 bases lay outside the gene matches. The CDR3 has 15 residues. CDR3 bases: TGTGCCAGCAGTTCATCGACAGGGGGCTCCTACGAGCAGTACTTC. It codes for CASSSSTGGSYEQYF.

The J gene is TRBJ1-3, the V gene TRBV18; unclear D gene. The V gene's germline CDR1 is KGHSH and CDR2 LQKENI. V was shortened by 0 bases and J by 4 bases, with 13 bases between the two germline ends. This CDR3 is 16 amino acids long. The CDR3 is CASSPPRGDPGNTIYF. The DNA of the CDR3 is TGTGCCAGCTCACCACCGCGGGGAGACCCGGGAAACACCATATATTTT. Complete variable domain (other parts from reference TRBV18 and TRBJ1-3): NAGVMQNPRHLVRRRGQEARLRCSPMKGHSHVYWYRQLPEEGLKFMVYLQKENIIDESGMPKERFSAEFPKEGPSILRIQQVVRGDSAAYFCASSPPRGDPGNTIYFGEGSWLTVV.

The rearrangement links TRBV6-2 or TRBV6-3 to TRBJ1-2; D is unclear. With 7 bases removed from V and 0 bases from J, the gap between germline ends came to 15 bases. The CDR3 extends over 15 amino acids. Germline CDR1 reads MNHEY; CDR2 reads SVGEGT. For the CDR3, the DNA is TGTGCCAGCACCCAATCGGTGAGGGCTAACTATGGCTACACCTTC. Translation: CASTQSVRANYGYTF.

In its sample, this clonotype was seen once. The J gene is TRBJ2-1, the V gene TRBV7-9, with TRBD2 matching 13 bases. This CDR3 has 15 amino acids. In germline, CDR1 is SEHNR, CDR2 FQNEAQ (reference sequence). V lost 5 bases and J lost 8; bases outside the gene matches: 6. The CDR3 loop reads CASSIGLAGVDEQFF. The CDR3 DNA reads TGTGCCAGCAGCATCGGACTAGCGGGAGTGGATGAGCAGTTCTTC.

This clonotype turned up a few times. V and J are TRBV4-2 and TRBJ2-7; 7 bases align to TRBD2. The length of the CDR3 is 15 residues. J lost 6 bases, V lost 1 base, and 9 bases had no gene match. Germline V gene lookup returns CDR1 LGHNA and CDR2 YNFKEQ. The CDR3 reads CASSQGRELEGEQYF. CDR3 sequence (DNA): TGTGCCAGCAGCCAAGGGCGGGAGCTTGAGGGCGAGCAGTACTTC.

This clonotype has only a few counts. J is TRBJ2-6 and V is TRBV20-1; D remains unclear. Germline values: CDR1 DFQATT, CDR2 SNEGSKA (reference sequence). Between the trimmed V and J ends, which lost 6 bases and 1 base, there was a span of 7 bases. The CDR3 contains 13 residues. For the CDR3, the DNA is TGCAGTGCAACAACATCTGGGGCCAACGTCCTGACTTTC. This gives the protein CSATTSGANVLTF.

This clonotype was seen only a few times. The chain is built from TRBV28 and TRBJ2-5, with D unclear. V was clipped by 5 bases and J by 1 base, with 14 bases between them. In germline, CDR1 is MDHEN, CDR2 SYDVKM. The CDR3 totals 15 residues. CDR3 sequence: CASSMGGRVQETQYF. CDR3 bases: TGTGCCAGCAGTATGGGTGGAAGAGTCCAAGAGACCCAGTACTTC.

This clonotype turned up a few times. The chain is built from TRBV29-1 and TRBJ1-4, with TRBD1 as a possible D gene (6 bases). The CDR3 runs 14 residues. V was clipped by 6 bases and J by 1 base, with 12 bases between them. Germline V gene lookup returns CDR1 SQVTM and CDR2 ANQGSEA. The DNA of the CDR3 is TGCAGCGTGTCCGACAGGCAAACTAATGAAAAACTGTTTTTT. Protein product: CSVSDRQTNEKLFF.